What follows are 10 T cell receptor beta chains derived from one specimen sequenced in a study of blood T cell repertoires in COVID-19. Repertoires were generated with immunoSEQ multiplex PCR, while TCRdb's copy carries only in-frame clones and drops some. The table shows some 250,000 clones, with around nine tenths occurring only once. Sequenced: peripheral blood. These receptors were obtained from a middle-aged woman who had recovered from COVID-19.

This clone showed up just a few times. The J gene is TRBJ1-6, the V gene TRBV4-2; possibly TRBD1 for D (6 bases). The length of the CDR3 is 14 residues. CDR1 LGHNA and CDR2 YNFKEQ come from the germline V gene. V lost 0 bases, J lost 10 bases, and 10 bases lay in between. The CDR3 spells CASSQEAGESPLHF. The DNA for the CDR3 is TGTGCCAGCAGCCAAGAAGCAGGGGAGTCACCCCTCCACTTT.

The J gene is TRBJ1-2, the V gene TRBV30, with 9 bases aligning to TRBD1. V lost 4 bases, J lost 0 bases, and 6 bases stayed unmatched. Germline loops: CDR1 GTSNPN, CDR2 SVGIG (reference sequence). The CDR3 runs 15 residues. The DNA of the CDR3 is TGTGCCTGGAAGGGGGGACAGGGCGCTAACTATGGCTACACCTTC. This codes for CAWKGGQGANYGYTF. The full variable domain, rest sourced from reference TRBV30 and TRBJ1-2, is SQTIHQWPATLVQPVGSPLSLECTVEGTSNPNLYWYRQAAGRGLQLLFYSVGIGQISSEVPQNLSASRPQDRQFILSSKKLLLSDSGFYLCAWKGGQGANYGYTFGSGTRLTVV.

This clone was found once. The chain joins TRBV29-1 to TRBJ1-4; 8 nucleotides line up with TRBD1. The CDR3 consists of 12 residues. Losses at the gene ends were 7 bases for V and 12 bases for J; bases not matched to a gene: 10. The germline gives CDR1 SQVTM, CDR2 ANQGSEA. In DNA form, the CDR3 reads TGCAGCGCCCGCCCTGGACAGGGCGAACTGTTTTTT. Translation gives CSARPGQGELFF.

The chain has TRBV11-2 and TRBJ1-1; tentative D call: TRBD1 (5 bases). V was trimmed by 1 base and J by 0 bases, leaving 9 bases between them. This CDR3 contains 15 residues. Germline loops: CDR1 SGHAT, CDR2 FQNNGV. As DNA, the CDR3 is TGTGCCAGCAGCTTAGGTGTCAGGGTGAACACTGAAGCTTTCTTT. It is translated as CASSLGVRVNTEAFF.

The chain links TRBV7-2 to TRBJ2-3, with a weak D call TRBD1 (6 bases). The CDR3 runs 15 residues. V was clipped by 7 bases and J by 1 base, with 15 bases between them. Germline lookup yields CDR1 SGHTA and CDR2 FQGNSA. The CDR3: CASKERPGGTDTQYF. In DNA, the CDR3 is TGTGCCAGCAAGGAGCGGCCAGGGGGCACAGATACGCAGTATTTT.

The rearrangement uses TRBV5-6 and TRBJ1-2; no reliable D call. Per germline, CDR1 SGHDT and CDR2 YYEEEE. This CDR3 has 14 amino acids. V dropped 0 bases and J dropped 8 bases, with 14 bases sitting between them. The CDR3 region is CASSLVARSGGYTF. The CDR3 bases are TGTGCCAGCAGCTTGGTCGCCCGTTCCGGGGGCTACACCTTC.

The rearrangement uses TRBV11-3 and TRBJ2-1; weak D call: TRBD1 (5 bases). CDR1 is SGHNT and CDR2 is YENEEA in the germline V gene. The CDR3 totals 16 residues. Between the trimmed V and J ends, which lost 1 base and 1 base, there was a span of 11 bases. CDR3 residues: CASSLAGLPSYNEQFF. Written as DNA, the CDR3 is TGTGCCAGCAGCTTAGCAGGGCTACCGTCCTACAATGAGCAGTTCTTC.

The genes are TRBV21-1 and TRBJ1-5. TRBV21-1 is an annotated pseudogene. This CDR3 spans 18 amino acids. The CDR3 sequence: CASSKAYSEGRQAQPQHF. The CDR3 region has the DNA TGTGCCAGCAGCAAAGCATATAGTGAGGGCCGCCAGGCTCAGCCCCAGCATTTT.

The V gene is TRBV15, the J gene TRBJ2-3; 11 bases line up with TRBD2. CDR3 size: 20 residues. V trimming: 0 bases; J trimming: 1 base; junction bases outside the gene matches: 12. Germline V gives CDR1 LNHNV, CDR2 YYDKDF (reference sequence). CDR3 nucleotides: TGTGCCACCAGCAGAGATGGGGGGCTAGCGGGAGGCCCTCGCACAGATACGCAGTATTTT. It encodes CATSRDGGLAGGPRTDTQYF.

The CDR3 loop is CASSQATRRTSGYTGELFF. The CDR3 DNA sequence: TGTGCCAGCAGCCAAGCAACCAGAAGGACTAGCGGGTACACCGGGGAGCTGTTTTTT. V gene TRBV3-1 (or the pseudogene TRBV3-2) combines with J gene TRBJ2-2; 11 nucleotides align to TRBD2. Germline values: CDR1 LGHDT, CDR2 YNNKEL (reference sequence). CDR3 length: 19 residues. The J segment lost 3 bases and the V segment lost 1 base, leaving 10 bases of the junction unmatched.